This T cell receptor beta chain came from a study of blood T cell repertoires in COVID-19 (dated by TCRdb to the early 2020s). About the study as a whole: The collaborator samples originated in the United States, Italy and Spain and spanned the acute and convalescent phases of COVID-19. The prospective study material was composed of cDNA or gDNA derived from T cells, B-cell-depleted T cells, or PBMCs. The dataset comprised deeply sampled blood TCRbeta repertoires from subjects exposed to, actively infected with, or recovered from COVID-19. A freely available public database, intended as a resource for researchers studying the immune response to SARS-CoV-2, is where the repertoires were released. The samples were drawn from the first 160 participants of the ongoing ImmuneRACE study and from over a thousand subjects provided by 6 global collaborators. Sample metadata almost always included a de-identified subject ID, COVID-19 status, age in years and sex. Where available, HLA class I and class II types were obtained from metadata supplied by the sample provider rather than from assay-based typing.

The investigation overall reported the following: The quantity of clinical and demographic metadata differed by source and by participant and was supplied without curation.

The CDR3 has 18 amino acids, counting the end cysteine and phenylalanine. Only the CDR3 region is kept as DNA, spanning 54 bases read in frame from base 1. Reading the germline V gene (reference sequence) gives CDR1 LNHDA and CDR2 SQIVND. V has 1 base trimmed and J has 5 bases trimmed; junction bases matching no gene number 12. TCRbeta CDR3 regions were amplified from genomic DNA using the immunoSEQ Assay, a bias-controlled multiplex PCR. The authors' analysis ran thus. Nucleated cell counts per sample were estimated from amplification of reference gene primers within the assay. To quantify the absolute abundance of each unique TCRbeta CDR3 rearrangement, sequence reads were collapsed and filtered. For each sample, productive Simpson clonality was calculated as the square root of Simpson's diversity index across productive rearrangements. TCRdb mirrors the immuneACCESS table, restricted to in-frame sequences. Some clones are absent from its copies; in checked studies, under half trace to an unresolved V gene, and the reason for the others is unknown. That table supplies the V and J calls and clone size; D and trimming were determined from the DNA. This sample holds about 200,000 clones; around four fifths were observed only once. The ten largest clonotypes hold 8.2% of the sample.

The sample holds a few counts of this clone. No cognate antigen has been identified for it. No much larger clonotype is one base removed from it; base qualities were not supplied. Each collaborating institution followed its own protocols to collect whole blood in K2EDTA tubes. For TCRbeta analysis, collaborator samples were shipped as frozen whole blood, as isolated PBMCs, or as DNA extracted from either sample type. The chain was built from TRBV19 and TRBJ1-5; 9 bases in the junction line up with TRBD1. The receptor comes from a woman in her fifties or sixties with acute or convalescent COVID-19. The source material was peripheral blood. The CDR3 corresponds to CASSIGGTGTWSYQPQHF. The nucleotide sequence reads TGTGCCAGTAGTATAGGCGGGACAGGGACTTGGAGTTATCAGCCCCAGCATTTT.